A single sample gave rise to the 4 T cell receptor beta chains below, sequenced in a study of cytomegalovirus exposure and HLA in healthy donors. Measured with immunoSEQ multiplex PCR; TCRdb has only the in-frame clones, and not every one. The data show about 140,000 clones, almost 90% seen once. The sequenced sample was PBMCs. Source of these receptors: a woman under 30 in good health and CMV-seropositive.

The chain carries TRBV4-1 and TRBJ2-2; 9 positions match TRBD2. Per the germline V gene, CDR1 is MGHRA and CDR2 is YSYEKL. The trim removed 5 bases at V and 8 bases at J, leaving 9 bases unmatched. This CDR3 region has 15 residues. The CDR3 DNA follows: TGCGCCAGCAGCTATGCTAGCGGGAAGCGAGGGGAGCTGTTTTTT. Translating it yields CASSYASGKRGELFF.

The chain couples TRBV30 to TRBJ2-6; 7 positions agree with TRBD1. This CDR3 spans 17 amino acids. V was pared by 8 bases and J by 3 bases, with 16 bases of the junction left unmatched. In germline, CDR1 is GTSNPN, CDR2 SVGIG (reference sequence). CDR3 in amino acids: CASHLQGPLGGANVLTF. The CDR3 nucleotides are TGTGCCAGTCACCTACAGGGGCCCCTGGGTGGGGCCAACGTCCTGACTTTC.

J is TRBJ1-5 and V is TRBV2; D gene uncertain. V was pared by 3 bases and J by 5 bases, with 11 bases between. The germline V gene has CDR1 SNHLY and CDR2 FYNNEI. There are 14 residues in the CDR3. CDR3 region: CASSDGLIHQPQHF. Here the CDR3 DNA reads TGTGCCAGCAGTGATGGCCTGATCCATCAGCCCCAGCATTTT.

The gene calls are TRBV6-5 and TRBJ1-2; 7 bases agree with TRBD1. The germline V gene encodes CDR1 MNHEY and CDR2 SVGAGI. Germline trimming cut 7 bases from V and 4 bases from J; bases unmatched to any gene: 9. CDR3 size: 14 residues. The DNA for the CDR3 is TGTGCCAGCACCCAAGGGGACAGACCCTATGGCTACACCTTC. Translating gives CASTQGDRPYGYTF.